Listed below are T cell receptor beta chains from one sample, sequenced in a study of OX40 agonist ivuxolimab in advanced cancers. The repertoire was sequenced with immunoSEQ multiplex PCR; TCRdb's copy has only in-frame clones and lacks some. The sample gives about 28,000 clones, about 88% of which show up once; about a quarter is in the top ten. Source: CD4+ or CD8+ T cells sorted from blood, taken in a trial of the OX40 agonist ivuxolimab. These receptors all stem from an adult with an advanced solid tumor such as melanoma, head and neck, liver or kidney cancer. CDR3s include the opening cysteine and the closing phenylalanine or tryptophan. Each record gives: CDR3 length, D gene, clone size, J gene, V gene, CDR3 protein, CDR3 DNA. The D gene is left open where the match is weak. Only part of the rows carry a size: once, few, many, or a class if the clone is expanded.

13 | NA | NA | TRBJ2-7 | TRBV27 | CASSTNRDYEQYF | TGTGCCAGCAGTACAAACAGGGACTACGAGCAGTACTTC
15 | NA | NA | TRBJ1-1 | TRBV5-1 | CASSLSADMNTEAFF | TGCGCCAGCAGCTTGTCAGCAGACATGAACACTGAAGCTTTCTTT
14 | NA | few | TRBJ1-4 | TRBV7-9 | CASRIGGPNEKLFF | TGTGCCAGCAGAATTGGGGGACCTAATGAAAAACTGTTTTTT
13 | TRBD2 | NA | TRBJ2-7 | TRBV5-6 | CASSSGVAGEQYF | TGTGCCAGCAGCTCCGGCGTAGCGGGCGAACAGTACTTC
13 | NA | few | TRBJ1-2 | TRBV28 | CASSPQGSYGYTF | TGTGCCAGCAGCCCGCAGGGTAGCTATGGCTACACCTTC
15 | NA | NA | TRBJ1-1 | TRBV5-1 | CASSLSGQGWTEAFF | TGCGCCAGCAGCTTGTCGGGTCAGGGGTGGACTGAAGCTTTCTTT
17 | NA | NA | TRBJ2-3 | TRBV7-9 | CASSSGLLDYSTDTQYF | TGTGCCAGCAGCTCCGGACTTCTCGATTATAGCACAGATACGCAGTATTTT
14 | TRBD1 | NA | TRBJ1-4 | TRBV13 | CASSSGQEGEKLFF | TGTGCCAGCAGCTCGGGACAGGAGGGTGAAAAACTGTTTTTT
15 | TRBD2 | NA | TRBJ2-5 | TRBV6-4 | CASSVSGGSQETQYF | TGTGCCAGCAGTGTTAGCGGGGGTTCGCAAGAGACCCAGTACTTC
13 | NA | NA | TRBJ1-2 | TRBV7-9 | CASSLALNYGYTF | TGTGCCAGCAGCTTAGCTCTGAACTATGGCTACACCTTC
16 | TRBD1 | NA | TRBJ2-3 | TRBV10-1 | CASSAVDRMGTDTQYF | TGCGCCAGCAGTGCCGTGGACAGGATGGGCACAGATACGCAGTATTTT
14 | NA | few | TRBJ1-1 | TRBV29-1 | CSVTLTEENTEAFF | TGCAGCGTCACCTTGACAGAAGAGAACACTGAAGCTTTCTTT
15 | TRBD2 | NA | TRBJ2-2 | TRBV4-1 | CASSQSPSGAGELFF | TGCGCCAGCAGCCAATCCCCTAGCGGGGCCGGGGAGCTGTTTTTT
12 | NA | few | TRBJ1-5 | TRBV27 | CASGRGDQPQHF | TGTGCCAGCGGCAGGGGCGATCAGCCCCAGCATTTT
15 | NA | NA | TRBJ1-2 | TRBV2 | CASRTAFRGGYGYTF | TGTGCCAGCAGGACCGCGTTCAGGGGCGGCTATGGCTACACCTTC
15 | NA | NA | TRBJ2-2 | TRBV19 | CASSIGRAPTGELFF | TGTGCCAGTAGTATTGGCAGGGCCCCCACCGGGGAGCTGTTTTTT
16 | NA | NA | TRBJ1-1 | TRBV25-1 | CASSEWSGRTNTEAFF | TGTGCCAGCAGTGAATGGTCAGGGCGTACGAACACTGAAGCTTTCTTT